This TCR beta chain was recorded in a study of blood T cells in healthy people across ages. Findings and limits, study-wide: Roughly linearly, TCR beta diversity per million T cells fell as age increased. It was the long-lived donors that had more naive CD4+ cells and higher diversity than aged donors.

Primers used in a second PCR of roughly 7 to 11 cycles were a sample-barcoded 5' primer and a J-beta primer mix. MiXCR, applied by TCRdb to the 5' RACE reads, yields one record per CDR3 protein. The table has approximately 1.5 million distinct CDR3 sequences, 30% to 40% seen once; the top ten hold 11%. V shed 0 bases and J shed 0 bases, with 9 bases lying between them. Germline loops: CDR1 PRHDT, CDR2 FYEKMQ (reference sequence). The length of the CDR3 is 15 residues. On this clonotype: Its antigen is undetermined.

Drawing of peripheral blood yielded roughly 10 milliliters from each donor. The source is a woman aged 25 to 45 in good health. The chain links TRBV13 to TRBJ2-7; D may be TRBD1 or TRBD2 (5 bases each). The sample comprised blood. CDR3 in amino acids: CASSLGGVRSYEQYF. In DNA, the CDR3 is TGTGCCAGCAGCTTAGGGGGGGTCCGCTCCTACGAGCAGTACTTC.